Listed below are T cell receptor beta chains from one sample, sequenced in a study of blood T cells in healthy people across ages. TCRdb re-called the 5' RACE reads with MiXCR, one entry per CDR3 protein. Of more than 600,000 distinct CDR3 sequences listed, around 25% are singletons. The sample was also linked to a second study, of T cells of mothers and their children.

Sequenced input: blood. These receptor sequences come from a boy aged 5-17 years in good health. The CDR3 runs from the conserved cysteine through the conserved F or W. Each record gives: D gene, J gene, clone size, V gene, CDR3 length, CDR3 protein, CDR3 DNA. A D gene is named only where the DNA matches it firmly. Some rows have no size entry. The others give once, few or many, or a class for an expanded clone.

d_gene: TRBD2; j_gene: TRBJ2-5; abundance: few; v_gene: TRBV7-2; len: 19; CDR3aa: CASSSAQISGGILQETQYF; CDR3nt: TGTGCCAGCAGCTCCGCCCAGATTAGCGGGGGGATCCTTCAAGAGACCCAGTACTTC
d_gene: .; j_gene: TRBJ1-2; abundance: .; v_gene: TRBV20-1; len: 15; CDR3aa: CSARDLRGHVYGYTF; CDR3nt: TGCAGTGCTAGAGATTTGCGGGGGCACGTCTATGGCTACACCTTC
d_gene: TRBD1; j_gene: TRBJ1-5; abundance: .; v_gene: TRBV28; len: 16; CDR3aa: CASTLSGTGGWGPQHF; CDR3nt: TGTGCCAGCACCCTATCCGGGACAGGGGGGTGGGGACCCCAGCATTTT
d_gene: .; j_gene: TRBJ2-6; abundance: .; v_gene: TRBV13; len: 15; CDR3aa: CASSATASGANVLTF; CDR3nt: TGTGCCAGCAGCGCAACAGCTTCTGGGGCCAACGTCCTGACTTTC
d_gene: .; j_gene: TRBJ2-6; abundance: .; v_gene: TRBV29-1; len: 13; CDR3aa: CSVIDSGANVLTF; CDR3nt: TGCAGCGTGATAGACTCTGGGGCCAACGTCCTGACTTTC
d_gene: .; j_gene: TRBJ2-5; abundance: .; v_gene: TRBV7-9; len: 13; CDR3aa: CASSFPAGETQYF; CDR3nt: TGTGCCAGCAGCTTCCCAGCGGGCGAGACCCAGTACTTC
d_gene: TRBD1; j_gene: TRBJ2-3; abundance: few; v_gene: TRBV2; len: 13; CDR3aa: CARQGTSTDTQYF; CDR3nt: TGTGCCAGACAGGGGACAAGCACAGATACGCAGTATTTT
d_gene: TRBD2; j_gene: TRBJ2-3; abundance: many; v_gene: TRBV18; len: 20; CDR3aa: CASSTTLFFHQRETPDTQYF; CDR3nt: TGTGCCAGCTCCACCACCTTGTTTTTCCACCAGCGGGAGACCCCAGATACGCAGTATTTT
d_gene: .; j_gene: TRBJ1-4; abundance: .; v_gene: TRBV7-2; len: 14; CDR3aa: CASSLVGENEKLFF; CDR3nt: TGTGCCAGCAGCTTGGTAGGGGAGAATGAAAAACTGTTTTTT
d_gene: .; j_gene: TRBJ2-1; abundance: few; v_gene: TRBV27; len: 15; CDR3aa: CASSLSIIRGNEQFF; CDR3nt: TGTGCCAGCAGTTTATCGATCATCCGCGGGAATGAGCAGTTCTTC
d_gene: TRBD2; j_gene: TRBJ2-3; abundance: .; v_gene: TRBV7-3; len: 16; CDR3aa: CASSIGTSGRTDTQYF; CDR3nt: TGTGCCAGCAGCATCGGGACTAGCGGTCGCACAGATACGCAGTATTTT
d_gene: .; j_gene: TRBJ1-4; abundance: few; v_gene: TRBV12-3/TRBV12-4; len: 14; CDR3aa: CASTTGEFDEKLFF; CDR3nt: TGTGCCAGCACCACGGGGGAATTTGATGAAAAACTGTTTTTT
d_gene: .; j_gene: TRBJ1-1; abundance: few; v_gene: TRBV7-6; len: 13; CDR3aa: CASRQLMNTEAFF; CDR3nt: TGTGCCAGTCGACAGTTAATGAACACTGAAGCTTTCTTT
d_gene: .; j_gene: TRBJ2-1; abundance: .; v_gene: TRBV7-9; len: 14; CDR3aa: CASSYPGRYNEQFF; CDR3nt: TGTGCCAGCAGCTACCCCGGACGGTACAATGAGCAGTTCTTC
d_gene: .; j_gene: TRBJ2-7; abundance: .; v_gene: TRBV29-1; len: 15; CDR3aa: CSVEGVGSSSYEQYF; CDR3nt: TGCAGCGTTGAGGGTGTTGGCAGTAGCTCCTACGAGCAGTACTTC
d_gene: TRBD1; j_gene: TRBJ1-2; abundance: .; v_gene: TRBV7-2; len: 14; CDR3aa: CASSTGVRDYGYTF; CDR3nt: TGTGCCAGCAGTACAGGGGTAAGGGACTATGGCTACACCTTC
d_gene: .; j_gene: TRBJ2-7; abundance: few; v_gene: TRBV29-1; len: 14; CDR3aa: CSAQGLQYPYEQYF; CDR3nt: TGCAGCGCCCAGGGACTTCAATACCCCTACGAGCAGTACTTC
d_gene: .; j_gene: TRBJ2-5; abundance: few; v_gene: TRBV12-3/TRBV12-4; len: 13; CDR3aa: CASRSLGVETQYF; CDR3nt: TGTGCCAGCAGGTCGCTAGGAGTGGAGACCCAGTACTTC
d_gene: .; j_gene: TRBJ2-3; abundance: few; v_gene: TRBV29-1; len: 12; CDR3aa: CSVEPGTDTQYF; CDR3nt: TGCAGCGTTGAGCCGGGCACAGATACGCAGTATTTT
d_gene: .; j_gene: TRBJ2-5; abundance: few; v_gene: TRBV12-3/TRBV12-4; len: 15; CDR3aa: CASSLMGQTGETQYF; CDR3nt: TGTGCCAGCTCCCTGATGGGACAAACGGGGGAGACCCAGTACTTC
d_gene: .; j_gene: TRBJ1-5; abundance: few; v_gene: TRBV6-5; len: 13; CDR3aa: CASSTAANQPQHF; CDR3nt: TGTGCCAGCAGTACGGCGGCAAATCAGCCCCAGCATTTT
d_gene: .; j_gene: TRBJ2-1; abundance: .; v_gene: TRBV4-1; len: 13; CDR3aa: CASKSAVYNEQFF; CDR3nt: TGCGCCAGCAAGTCGGCAGTATACAATGAGCAGTTCTTC
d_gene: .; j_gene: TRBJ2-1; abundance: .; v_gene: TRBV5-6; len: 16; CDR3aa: CASSLVLPVPYNQQFF; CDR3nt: TGTGCCAGCAGCTTGGTCCTACCAGTCCCCTACAATCAGCAGTTCTTC
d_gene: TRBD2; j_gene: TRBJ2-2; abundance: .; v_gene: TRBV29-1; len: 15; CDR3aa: CSVWVAGVNTGELFF; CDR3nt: TGCAGCGTCTGGGTGGCGGGGGTGAACACCGGGGAGCTGTTTTTT
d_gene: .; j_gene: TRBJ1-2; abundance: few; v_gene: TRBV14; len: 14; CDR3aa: CASSQDVRVGGYTF; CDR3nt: TGTGCCAGCAGCCAAGATGTACGGGTTGGCGGCTACACCTTC
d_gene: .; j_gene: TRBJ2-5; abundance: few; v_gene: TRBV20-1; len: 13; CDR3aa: CSASTPSQETQYF; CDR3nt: TGCAGTGCTAGTACTCCCTCCCAAGAGACCCAGTACTTC
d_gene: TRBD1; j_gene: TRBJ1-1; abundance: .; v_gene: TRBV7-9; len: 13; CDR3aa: CASNSAGGTEAFF; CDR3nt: TGTGCCAGCAACTCGGCAGGGGGGACTGAAGCTTTCTTT
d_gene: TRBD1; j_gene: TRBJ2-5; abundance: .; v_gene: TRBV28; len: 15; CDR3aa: CASSSAHSGTGVAFF; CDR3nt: TGTGCCAGCAGCTCAGCTCATTCCGGGACAGGGGTTGCGTTCTTC
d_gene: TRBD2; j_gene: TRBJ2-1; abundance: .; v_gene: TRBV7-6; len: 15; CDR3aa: CASSIREGLNNEQFF; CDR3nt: TGTGCCAGCAGCATTAGGGAGGGGCTCAACAATGAGCAGTTCTTC
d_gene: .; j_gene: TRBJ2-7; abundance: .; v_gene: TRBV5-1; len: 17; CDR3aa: CASRWDSAGDSSYEQYF; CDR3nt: TGCGCCAGCAGATGGGACTCGGCAGGGGACAGCTCCTACGAGCAGTACTTC
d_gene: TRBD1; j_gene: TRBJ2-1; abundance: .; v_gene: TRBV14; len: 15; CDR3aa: CASSHPGQFIGEQFF; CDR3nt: TGTGCCAGCAGCCACCCGGGACAGTTTATCGGTGAGCAGTTCTTC
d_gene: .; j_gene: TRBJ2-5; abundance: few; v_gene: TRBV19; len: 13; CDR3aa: CASSIRTEETQYF; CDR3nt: TGTGCCAGTAGTATCAGGACGGAAGAGACCCAGTACTTC
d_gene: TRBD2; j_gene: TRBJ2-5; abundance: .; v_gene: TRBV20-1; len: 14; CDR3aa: CSARGPGGEETQYF; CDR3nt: TGCAGTGCTAGGGGCCCCGGGGGGGAAGAGACCCAGTACTTC
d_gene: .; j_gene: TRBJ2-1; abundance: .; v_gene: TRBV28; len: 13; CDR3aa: CASSSRTFNEQFF; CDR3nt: TGTGCCAGCAGTTCCCGGACATTCAATGAGCAGTTCTTC
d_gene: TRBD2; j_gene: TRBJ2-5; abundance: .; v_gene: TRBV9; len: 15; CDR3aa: CASSAPSGGLETQYF; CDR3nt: TGTGCCAGCAGCGCACCTAGCGGGGGCTTGGAGACCCAGTACTTC
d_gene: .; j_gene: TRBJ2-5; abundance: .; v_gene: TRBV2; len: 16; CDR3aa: CASTKAQATGQETQYF; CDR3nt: TGTGCCAGCACCAAGGCCCAGGCCACCGGACAAGAGACCCAGTACTTC
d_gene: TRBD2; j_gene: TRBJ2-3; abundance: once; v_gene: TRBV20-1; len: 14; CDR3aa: CSPGLAGGPDTQYF; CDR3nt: TGCAGTCCGGGACTAGCGGGGGGCCCAGACACGCAGTATTTT
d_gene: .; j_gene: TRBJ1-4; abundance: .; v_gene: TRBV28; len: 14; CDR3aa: CASRPQGWDEKLFF; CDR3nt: TGTGCCAGCAGACCCCAGGGGTGGGATGAAAAACTGTTTTTT
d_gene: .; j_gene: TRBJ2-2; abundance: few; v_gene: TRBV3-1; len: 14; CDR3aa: CASSLQVNTGELFF; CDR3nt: TGTGCCAGCAGCCTACAGGTTAACACCGGGGAGCTGTTTTTT
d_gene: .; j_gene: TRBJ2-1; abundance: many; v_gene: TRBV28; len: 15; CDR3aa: CASSFSRSSYNEQFF; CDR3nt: TGTGCCAGCAGTTTTAGTAGAAGCTCCTACAATGAGCAGTTCTTC
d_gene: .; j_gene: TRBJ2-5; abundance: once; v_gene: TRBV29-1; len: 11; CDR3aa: CSVEWRGLQYF; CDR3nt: TGCAGCGTTGAATGGCGGGGACTTCAGTACTTC
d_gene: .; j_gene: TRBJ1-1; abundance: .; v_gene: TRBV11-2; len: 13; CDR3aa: CASRPGGKAEAFF; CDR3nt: TGTGCCAGCAGACCCGGGGGGAAGGCTGAAGCTTTCTTT
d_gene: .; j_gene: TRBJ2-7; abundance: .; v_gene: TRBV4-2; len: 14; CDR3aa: CASSPQNGPGEQYF; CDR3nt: TGTGCCAGCAGCCCCCAGAACGGGCCGGGCGAGCAGTACTTC
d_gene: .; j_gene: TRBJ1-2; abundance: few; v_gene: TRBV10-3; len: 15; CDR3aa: CAISGLRDANYGYTF; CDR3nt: TGTGCCATCAGTGGCCTCAGGGACGCTAACTATGGCTACACCTTC
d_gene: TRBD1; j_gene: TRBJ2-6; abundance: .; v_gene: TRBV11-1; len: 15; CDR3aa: CASSTGQGMANVLTF; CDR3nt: TGTGCCAGCAGCACGGGACAGGGCATGGCCAACGTCCTGACTTTC
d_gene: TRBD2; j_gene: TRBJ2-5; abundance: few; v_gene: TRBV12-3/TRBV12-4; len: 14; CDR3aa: CASRRVGGEETQYF; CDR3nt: TGTGCCAGCAGGCGGGTGGGGGGGGAAGAGACCCAGTACTTC
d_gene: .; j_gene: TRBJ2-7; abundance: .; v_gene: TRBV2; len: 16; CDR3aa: CASSEALGGQSYEQYF; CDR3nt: TGTGCCAGTAGTGAAGCGCTTGGGGGCCAGTCCTACGAGCAGTACTTC
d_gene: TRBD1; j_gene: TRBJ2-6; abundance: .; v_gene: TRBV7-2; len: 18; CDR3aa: CASQPRDRGKAGANVLTF; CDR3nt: TGTGCCAGCCAACCAAGGGACAGGGGGAAGGCTGGGGCCAACGTCCTGACTTTC
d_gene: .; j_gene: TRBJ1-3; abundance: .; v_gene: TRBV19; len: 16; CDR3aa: CASSIYRPLSGNTIYF; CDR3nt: TGTGCCAGTAGTATATACCGACCCCTCTCTGGAAACACCATATATTTT
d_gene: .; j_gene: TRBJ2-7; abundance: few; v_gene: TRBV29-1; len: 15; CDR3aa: CSVEPAGQGSYEQYF; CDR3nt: TGCAGCGTTGAACCCGCTGGGCAGGGGTCCTACGAGCAGTACTTC
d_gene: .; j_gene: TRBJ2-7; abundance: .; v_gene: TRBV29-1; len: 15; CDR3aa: CSVEDLRDGFYEQYF; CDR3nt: TGCAGCGTTGAAGATCTACGCGACGGATTCTACGAGCAGTACTTC
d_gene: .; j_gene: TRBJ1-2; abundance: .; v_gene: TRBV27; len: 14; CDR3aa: CASSPLTPPWGYTF; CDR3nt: TGTGCCAGCAGTCCCCTAACCCCACCTTGGGGCTACACCTTC
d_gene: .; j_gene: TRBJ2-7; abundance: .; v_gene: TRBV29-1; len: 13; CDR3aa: CSVEAGARDEQYF; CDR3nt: TGCAGCGTTGAGGCAGGGGCGCGGGACGAGCAGTACTTC
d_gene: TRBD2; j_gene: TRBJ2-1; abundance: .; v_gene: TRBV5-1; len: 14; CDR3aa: CASGGLGVYNEQFF; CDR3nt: TGCGCCAGCGGGGGACTAGGGGTATACAATGAGCAGTTCTTC
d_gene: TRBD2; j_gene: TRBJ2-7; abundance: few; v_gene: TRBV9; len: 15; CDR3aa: CASSVATGGPYEQYF; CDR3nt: TGTGCCAGCAGCGTAGCTACGGGAGGGCCCTACGAGCAGTACTTC